The 15 T cell receptor beta chains below all came from one sample that was sequenced in a study of cytotoxic CD8 clonotypes in ibrutinib-treated CLL. TCRdb keeps only in-frame clones here, not all; method: immunoSEQ multiplex PCR. The sample includes roughly 16,000 clones, about 61% of them seen just once. The sample was PBMCs, taken before ibrutinib treatment. All receptors come from a human donor with chronic lymphocytic leukemia.

V gene TRBV11-1 combines with J gene TRBJ1-2; the match to TRBD1 covers 9 bases. Germline V CDR1 and CDR2: SGHAT, FQDESV (reference sequence). The CDR3 is 15 residues long. Trimming cost V 5 bases and J 1 base; bases outside gene matches: 5. The CDR3 DNA is TGTGCCAGCAGCATGAGACAGGGGGGTAACTATGGCTACACCTTC. It is translated as CASSMRQGGNYGYTF.

The chain combines TRBV5-1 with TRBJ2-5; 9 nucleotides line up with TRBD2. The V segment lost 4 bases and the J segment 5 bases; nucleotides outside the gene matches: 6. The CDR3 extends over 14 amino acids. The germline gives CDR1 SGHRS, CDR2 YFSETQ. This CDR3 reads CASSLNSGGETQYF. The CDR3 DNA is TGCGCCAGCAGCCTAAATAGCGGGGGTGAGACCCAGTACTTC.

The chain combines TRBV2 with TRBJ1-4; D unresolved. Germline values: CDR1 SNHLY, CDR2 FYNNEI. The CDR3 sequence is 14 residues long. V was trimmed by 4 bases and J by 2 bases, leaving 8 bases between them. CDR3 DNA sequence: TGTGCCAGCAGTGTAAGATCTACTAATGAAAAACTGTTTTTT. Translation: CASSVRSTNEKLFF.

This chain connects TRBV5-1 to TRBJ1-1; possibly TRBD1 for D (6 bases). V lost 4 bases and J lost 1, with 11 bases in between. Germline assignment: CDR1 SGHRS and CDR2 YFSETQ. This CDR3 is built from 14 residues. CDR3 in amino acids: CASSQTGRNTEAFF. The CDR3 DNA follows: TGCGCCAGCAGCCAAACAGGGAGGAACACTGAAGCTTTCTTT.

This chain joins TRBV9 and TRBJ2-1; TRBD2 matches 8 bases. This CDR3 is 17 amino acids long. CDR1 SGDLS and CDR2 YYNGEE come from the germline V gene. J gave up 3 bases and V 2 bases, and 10 bases lay outside the gene matches. The CDR3 reads CASSVGIAGFVYNEQFF. CDR3 DNA sequence: TGTGCCAGCAGCGTCGGCATAGCGGGATTCGTCTACAATGAGCAGTTCTTC.

CDR3 sequence reads: CASSILVGNTGELFF. The DNA for the CDR3 is TGTGCCAGTAGTATTTTGGTGGGGAACACCGGGGAGCTGTTTTTT. The V gene is TRBV19, the J gene TRBJ2-2; D gene uncertain. The CDR3 consists of 15 residues. Deletions cut 3 bases from V and 1 base from J, with 9 bases between. Germline CDR1 and CDR2: LNHDA and SQIVND (reference sequence).

This chain uses TRBV7-2 with TRBJ2-1; 14 bases align to TRBD2. J lost 4 bases, V lost 6 bases, and 5 bases had no gene match. From germline, CDR1 is SGHTA and CDR2 FQGNSA. The CDR3 consists of 16 residues. The CDR3 DNA reads as TGTGCCAGCAGTTCTAGACTAGCGGGAGGGTACAATGAGCAGTTCTTC. This sequence encodes CASSSRLAGGYNEQFF.

This clone was detected only a few times. The junction differs from germline at one of its ends, possibly a read error. The chain couples TRBV7-9 to TRBJ1-1, with 8 bases identical to TRBD1. CDR1 and CDR2 (germline): SEHNR, FQNEAQ (reference sequence). This CDR3 is 14 amino acids long. The CDR3 coding sequence is TGTGCCAGCAGCGGACAGGGAACGAACTCTGAAGCTTTCTTT. It translates to CASSGQGTNSEAFF.

This chain connects TRBV6-5 to TRBJ2-7; D is possibly TRBD1 (5 bases). V was trimmed by 7 bases and J by 2 bases, leaving 15 bases between them. The germline CDR1 and CDR2 sequences are MNHEY and SVGAGI. The CDR3 runs 14 residues. In DNA, the CDR3 is TGTGCCAGCAAGCTGTCAGGGCTTACCTACGAGCAGTACTTC. Residues: CASKLSGLTYEQYF.

J is TRBJ2-7 and V is TRBV11-2, with 8 bases aligning to TRBD2. The trim removed 5 bases at V and 6 bases at J, leaving 15 bases unmatched. The CDR3 has 16 residues. CDR1 and CDR2 (germline): SGHAT, FQNNGV. The CDR3 coding sequence is TGTGCCAGCAGCCTACCCCCTAGCGGGTTTGGGAGCGAGCAGTACTTC. Amino acid sequence: CASSLPPSGFGSEQYF.

This chain connects TRBV7-9 to TRBJ2-7; TRBD2 matches 7 bases. J gave up 4 bases and V 5 bases, and 11 bases lay outside the gene matches. The CDR3 extends over 15 amino acids. Germline values: CDR1 SEHNR, CDR2 FQNEAQ (reference sequence). In nucleotides, the CDR3 is TGTGCCAGCAGCGCGGGGGACTTCCTTCTTTACGAGCAGTACTTC. Translation: CASSAGDFLLYEQYF.

V is TRBV5-6 and J is TRBJ1-2, with no clear D. Germline V gene data show CDR1 as SGHDT and CDR2 as YYEEEE. V gave up 1 base and J gave up 2 bases, with 9 bases separating them. The CDR3 consists of 14 residues. CDR3 in DNA: TGTGCCAGCAGCTTGTTTGGCCAGAACTATGGCTACACCTTC. The encoded protein is CASSLFGQNYGYTF.

The rearrangement links TRBV27 to TRBJ2-7, with 7 bases aligning to TRBD2. The V segment lost 6 bases and the J segment 7 bases; nucleotides outside the gene matches: 15. Looked up from germline, CDR1 is MNHEY and CDR2 is SMNVEV (reference sequence). This CDR3 has 15 amino acids. CDR3 residues: CASRATSQIYLEQYF. CDR3 DNA sequence: TGTGCCAGCAGAGCGACTAGCCAGATATACTTAGAGCAGTACTTC.

The genes are TRBV25-1 and TRBJ1-6, with TRBD1 matching over 7 bases. V gave up 6 bases and J gave up 7 bases; unmatched junction bases: 3. The CDR3 loop spans 13 amino acids. Germline CDR1 MGHDK, CDR2 SYGVNS. CDR3 sequence (DNA): TGTGCCAGCAGCCGGACAGGCAATTCACCCCTCCACTTT. Translated: CASSRTGNSPLHF.

The CDR3 region has the DNA TGTGCCAGTAGTATCCGGCGGACTAGCGGGAGGGCCGAGACCCAGTACTTC. Amino acids: CASSIRRTSGRAETQYF. The chain uses TRBV19 and TRBJ2-5; the match to TRBD2 covers 15 bases. Germline CDR1 reads LNHDA; CDR2 reads SQIVND (reference sequence). With 3 bases clipped from V and 5 bases from J, the junction kept 7 bases outside the gene matches. The CDR3 sequence is 17 residues long.